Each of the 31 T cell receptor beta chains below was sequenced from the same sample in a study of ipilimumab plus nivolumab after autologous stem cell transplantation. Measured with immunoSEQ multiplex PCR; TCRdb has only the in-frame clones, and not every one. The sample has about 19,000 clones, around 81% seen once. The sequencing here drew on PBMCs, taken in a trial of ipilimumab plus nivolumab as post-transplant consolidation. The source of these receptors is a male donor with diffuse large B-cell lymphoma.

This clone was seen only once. CDR3 amino acids: CASASGGTGPNEQYF. For the CDR3, the DNA is TGTGCCAGTGCCAGCGGCGGGACAGGTCCCAACGAGCAGTACTTC. This chain links TRBV6-1 with TRBJ2-7, with 8 positions matching TRBD1. V was pared by 9 bases and J by 5 bases, with 15 bases of the junction left unmatched. Germline V gene sequence: CDR1 MNHNS, CDR2 SASEGT. This CDR3 has 15 residues.

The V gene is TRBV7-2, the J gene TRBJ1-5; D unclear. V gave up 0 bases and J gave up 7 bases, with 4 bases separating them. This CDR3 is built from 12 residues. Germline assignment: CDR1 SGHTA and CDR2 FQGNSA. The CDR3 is CASSLAGQPQHF. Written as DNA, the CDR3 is TGTGCCAGCAGCTTAGCAGGGCAGCCCCAGCATTTT. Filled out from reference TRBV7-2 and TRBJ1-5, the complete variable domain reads GAGVSQSPSNKVTEKGKDVELRCDPISGHTALYWYRQSLGQGLEFLIYFQGNSAPDKSGLPSDRFSAERTGGSVSTLTIQRTQQEDSAVYLCASSLAGQPQHFGDGTRLSIL.

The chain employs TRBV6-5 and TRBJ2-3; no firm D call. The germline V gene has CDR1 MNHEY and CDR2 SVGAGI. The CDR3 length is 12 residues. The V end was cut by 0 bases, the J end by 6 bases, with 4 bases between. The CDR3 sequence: CASSYSRDTQYF. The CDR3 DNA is TGTGCCAGCAGTTACTCCAGGGATACGCAGTATTTT.

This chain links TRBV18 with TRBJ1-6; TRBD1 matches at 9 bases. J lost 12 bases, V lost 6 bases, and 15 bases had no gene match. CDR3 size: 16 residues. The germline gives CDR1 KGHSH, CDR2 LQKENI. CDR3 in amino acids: CASSPAAGGQGGPLHF. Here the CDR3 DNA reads TGTGCCAGCTCGCCAGCTGCTGGGGGACAGGGAGGACCCCTCCACTTT.

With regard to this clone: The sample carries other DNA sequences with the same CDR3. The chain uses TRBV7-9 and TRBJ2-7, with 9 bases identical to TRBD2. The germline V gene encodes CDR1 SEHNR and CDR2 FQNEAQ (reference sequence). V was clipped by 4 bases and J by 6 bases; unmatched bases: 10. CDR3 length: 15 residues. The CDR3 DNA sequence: TGTGCCAGCAGCTCCAGAGCGGGGGGTCGGGGCGAGCAGTACTTC. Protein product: CASSSRAGGRGEQYF.

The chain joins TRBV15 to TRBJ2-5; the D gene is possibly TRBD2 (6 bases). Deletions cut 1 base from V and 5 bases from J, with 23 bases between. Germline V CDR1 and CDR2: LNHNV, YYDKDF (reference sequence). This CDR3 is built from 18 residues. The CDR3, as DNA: TGTGCCACCAGCAGAGCTTTCACGGGGGACCCGGGGTGGGAGACCCAGTACTTC. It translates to CATSRAFTGDPGWETQYF.

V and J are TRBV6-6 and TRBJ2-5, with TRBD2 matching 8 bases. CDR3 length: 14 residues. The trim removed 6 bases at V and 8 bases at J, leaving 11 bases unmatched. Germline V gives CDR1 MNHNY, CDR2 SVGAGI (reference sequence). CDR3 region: CASSTGGGLETQYF. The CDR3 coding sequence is TGTGCCAGCAGCACCGGGGGGGGGCTAGAAACCCAGTACTTC.

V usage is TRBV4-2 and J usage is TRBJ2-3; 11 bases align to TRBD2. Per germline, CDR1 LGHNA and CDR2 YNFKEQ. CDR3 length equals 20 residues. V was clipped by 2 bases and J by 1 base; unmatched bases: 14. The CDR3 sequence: CASSQLRGGTSGGGTDTQYF. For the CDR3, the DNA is TGTGCCAGCAGCCAACTCAGGGGTGGCACTAGCGGGGGTGGCACAGATACGCAGTATTTT.

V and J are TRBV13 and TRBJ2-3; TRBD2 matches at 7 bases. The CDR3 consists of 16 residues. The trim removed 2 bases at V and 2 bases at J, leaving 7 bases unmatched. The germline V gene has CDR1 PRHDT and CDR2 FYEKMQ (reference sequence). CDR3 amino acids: CASSLNLRGNTDTQYF. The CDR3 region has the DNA TGTGCCAGCAGCTTAAACCTGCGGGGGAACACAGATACGCAGTATTTT.

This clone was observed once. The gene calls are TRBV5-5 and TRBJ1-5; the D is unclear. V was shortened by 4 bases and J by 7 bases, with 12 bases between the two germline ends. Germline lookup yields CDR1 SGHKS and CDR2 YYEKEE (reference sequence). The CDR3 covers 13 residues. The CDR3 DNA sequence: TGTGCCAGCAGCCTCCTGTCGGGACAGCCCCAGCATTTT. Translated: CASSLLSGQPQHF.

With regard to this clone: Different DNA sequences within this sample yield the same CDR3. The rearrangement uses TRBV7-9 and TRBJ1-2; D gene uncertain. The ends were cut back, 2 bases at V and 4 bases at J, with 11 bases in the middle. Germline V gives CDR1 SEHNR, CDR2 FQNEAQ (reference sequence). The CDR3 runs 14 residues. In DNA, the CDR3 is TGTGCCAGCAGCTTACCGACCCCCAGCTATGGCTACACCTTC. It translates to CASSLPTPSYGYTF.

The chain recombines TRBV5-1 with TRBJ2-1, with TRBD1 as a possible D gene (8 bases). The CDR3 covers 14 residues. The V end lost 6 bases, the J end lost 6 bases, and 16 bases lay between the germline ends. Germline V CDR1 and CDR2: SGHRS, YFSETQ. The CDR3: CASKRDRNFNEQFF. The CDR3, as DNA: TGCGCCAGCAAGCGGGACAGGAATTTCAATGAGCAGTTCTTC.

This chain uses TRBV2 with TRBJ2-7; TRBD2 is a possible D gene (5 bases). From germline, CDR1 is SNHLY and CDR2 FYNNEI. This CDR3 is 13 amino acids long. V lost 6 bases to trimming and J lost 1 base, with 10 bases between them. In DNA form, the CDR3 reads TGTGCCAGCAGCGGAGGCCGATCCTACGAGCAGTACTTC. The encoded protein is CASSGGRSYEQYF. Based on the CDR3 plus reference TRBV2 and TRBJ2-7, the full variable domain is EPEVTQTPSHQVTQMGQEVILRCVPISNHLYFYWYRQILGQKVEFLVSFYNNEISEKSEIFDDQFSVERPDGSNFTLKIRSTKLEDSAMYFCASSGGRSYEQYFGPGTRLTVT.

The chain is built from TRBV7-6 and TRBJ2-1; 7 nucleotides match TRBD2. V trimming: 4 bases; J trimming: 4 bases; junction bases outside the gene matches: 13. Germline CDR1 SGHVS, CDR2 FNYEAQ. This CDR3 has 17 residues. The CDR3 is CASSSRYTGGKYNEQFF. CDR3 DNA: TGTGCCAGCAGCTCTCGTTATACGGGGGGAAAGTACAATGAGCAGTTCTTC.

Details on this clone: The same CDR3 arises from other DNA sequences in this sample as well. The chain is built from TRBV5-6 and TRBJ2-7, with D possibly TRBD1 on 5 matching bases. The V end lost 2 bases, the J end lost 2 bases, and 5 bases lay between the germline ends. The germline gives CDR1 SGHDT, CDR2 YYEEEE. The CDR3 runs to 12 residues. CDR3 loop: CASSLGAYEQYF. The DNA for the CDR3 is TGTGCCAGCAGCTTAGGGGCCTACGAGCAGTACTTC.

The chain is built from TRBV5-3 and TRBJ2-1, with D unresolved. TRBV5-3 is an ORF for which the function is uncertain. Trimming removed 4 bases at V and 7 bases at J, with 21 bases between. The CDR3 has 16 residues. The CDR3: CARSKWNGPGGNEQFF. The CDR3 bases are TGTGCCAGAAGCAAATGGAACGGACCCGGCGGTAATGAGCAGTTCTTC.

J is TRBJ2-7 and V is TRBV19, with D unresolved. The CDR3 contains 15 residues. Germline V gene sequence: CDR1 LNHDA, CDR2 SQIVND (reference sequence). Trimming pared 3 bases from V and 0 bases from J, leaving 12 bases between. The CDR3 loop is CASSISPRSSYEQYF. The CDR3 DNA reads TGTGCCAGTAGTATTAGCCCAAGGAGCTCCTACGAGCAGTACTTC.

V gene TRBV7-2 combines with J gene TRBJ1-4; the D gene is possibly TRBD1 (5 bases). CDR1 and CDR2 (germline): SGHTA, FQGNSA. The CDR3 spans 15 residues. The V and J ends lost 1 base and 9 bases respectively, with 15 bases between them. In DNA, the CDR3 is TGTGCCAGCAGCTTAGGGAGTCCCGGGGGTAAAAAACTGTTTTTT. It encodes CASSLGSPGGKKLFF.

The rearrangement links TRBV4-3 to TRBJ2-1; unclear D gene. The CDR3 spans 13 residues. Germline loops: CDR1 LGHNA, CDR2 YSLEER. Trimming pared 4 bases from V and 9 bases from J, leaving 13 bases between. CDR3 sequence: CASSLNDWGEQFF. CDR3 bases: TGCGCCAGCAGCCTCAACGACTGGGGTGAGCAGTTCTTC.

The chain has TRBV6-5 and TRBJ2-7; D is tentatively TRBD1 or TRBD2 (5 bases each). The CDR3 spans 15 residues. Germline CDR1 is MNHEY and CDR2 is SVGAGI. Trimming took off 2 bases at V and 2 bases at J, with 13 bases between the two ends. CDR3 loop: CASSYPRGPPYEQYF. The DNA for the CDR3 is TGTGCCAGCAGTTACCCACGGGGCCCCCCCTACGAGCAGTACTTC.

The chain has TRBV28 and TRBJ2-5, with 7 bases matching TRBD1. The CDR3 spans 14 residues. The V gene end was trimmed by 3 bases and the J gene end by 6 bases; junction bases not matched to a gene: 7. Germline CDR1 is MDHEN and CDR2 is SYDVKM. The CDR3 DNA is TGTGCCAGCAGTTTGGATGGCAGGGGGAAGACCCAGTACTTC. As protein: CASSLDGRGKTQYF.

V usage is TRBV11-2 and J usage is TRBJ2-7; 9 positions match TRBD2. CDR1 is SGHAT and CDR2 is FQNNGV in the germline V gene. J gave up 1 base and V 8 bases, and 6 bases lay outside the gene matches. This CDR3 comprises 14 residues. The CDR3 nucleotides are TGTGCCAGCCGCGGCAGCGGGGGGTCCTACGAGCAGTACTTC. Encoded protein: CASRGSGGSYEQYF.

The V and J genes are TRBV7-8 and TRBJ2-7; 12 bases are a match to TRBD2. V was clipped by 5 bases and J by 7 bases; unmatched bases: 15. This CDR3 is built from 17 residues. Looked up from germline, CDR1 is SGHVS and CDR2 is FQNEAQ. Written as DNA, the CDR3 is TGTGCCAGCAGCAGCCCCCCCCTAGCGGGGGGGGCTACGGAGCAGTACTTC. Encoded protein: CASSSPPLAGGATEQYF.

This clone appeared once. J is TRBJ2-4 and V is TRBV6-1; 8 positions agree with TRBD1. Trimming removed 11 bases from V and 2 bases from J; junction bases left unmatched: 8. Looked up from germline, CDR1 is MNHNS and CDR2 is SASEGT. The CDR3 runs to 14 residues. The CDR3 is CAAGQGGSKNIQYF. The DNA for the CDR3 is TGTGCCGCTGGACAGGGTGGCTCCAAAAACATTCAGTACTTC.

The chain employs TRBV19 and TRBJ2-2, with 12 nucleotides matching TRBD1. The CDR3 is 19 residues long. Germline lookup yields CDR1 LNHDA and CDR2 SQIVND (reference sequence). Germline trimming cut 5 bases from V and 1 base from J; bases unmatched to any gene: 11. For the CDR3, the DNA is TGTGCCAGTAGTCCTTGGGGGGGACAGGGGGCCCGGAACACCGGGGAGCTGTTTTTT. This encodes CASSPWGGQGARNTGELFF.

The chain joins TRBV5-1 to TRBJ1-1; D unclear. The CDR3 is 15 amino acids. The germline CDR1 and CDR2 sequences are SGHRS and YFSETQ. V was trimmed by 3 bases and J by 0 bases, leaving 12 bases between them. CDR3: CASSSYQTMNTEAFF. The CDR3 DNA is TGCGCCAGCAGCTCCTATCAGACCATGAACACTGAAGCTTTCTTT.

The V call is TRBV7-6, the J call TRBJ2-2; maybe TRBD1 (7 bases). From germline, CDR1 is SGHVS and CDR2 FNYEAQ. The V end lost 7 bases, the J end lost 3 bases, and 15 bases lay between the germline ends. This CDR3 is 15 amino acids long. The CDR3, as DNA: TGTGCCAGCACCAGACAGGGCGGGGACACCGGGGAGCTGTTTTTT. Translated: CASTRQGGDTGELFF.

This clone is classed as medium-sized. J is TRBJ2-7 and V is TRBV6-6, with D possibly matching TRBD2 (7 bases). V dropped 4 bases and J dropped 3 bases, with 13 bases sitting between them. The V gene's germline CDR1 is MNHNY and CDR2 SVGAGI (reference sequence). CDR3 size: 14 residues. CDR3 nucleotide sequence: TGTGCCAGCAGTTTAGGGGGGGCCAGCTACGAGCAGTACTTC. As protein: CASSLGGASYEQYF.

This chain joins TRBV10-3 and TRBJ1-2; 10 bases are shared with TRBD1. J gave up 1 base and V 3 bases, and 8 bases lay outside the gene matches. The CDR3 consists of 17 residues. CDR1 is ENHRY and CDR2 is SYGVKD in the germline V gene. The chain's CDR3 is CAISELDRGLGNYGYTF. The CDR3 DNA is TGTGCCATCAGTGAACTTGACAGGGGGCTCGGTAACTATGGCTACACCTTC.

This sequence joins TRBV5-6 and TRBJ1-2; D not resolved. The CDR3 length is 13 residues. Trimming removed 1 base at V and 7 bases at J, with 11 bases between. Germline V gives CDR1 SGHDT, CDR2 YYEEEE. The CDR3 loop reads CASSLFSRSGYTF. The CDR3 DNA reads TGTGCCAGCAGCTTGTTTTCTCGTAGTGGCTACACCTTC.

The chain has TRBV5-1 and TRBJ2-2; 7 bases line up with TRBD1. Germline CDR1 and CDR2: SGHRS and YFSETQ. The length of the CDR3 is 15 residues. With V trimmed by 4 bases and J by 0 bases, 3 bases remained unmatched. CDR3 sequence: CASSAGTANTGELFF. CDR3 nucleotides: TGCGCCAGCAGCGCCGGGACAGCGAACACCGGGGAGCTGTTTTTT.